This T cell receptor beta chain was identified in a study of T cells in localized non-small cell lung cancer. The repertoire was sequenced with immunoSEQ multiplex PCR; TCRdb's copy has only in-frame clones and lacks some. Among over 20,000 clones listed, 86% were seen once. The sequences come from peripheral blood, collected before any cancer treatment. The source of this sequence is a male donor older than 55 with stage II squamous cell lung carcinoma.

The CDR3: CASSEGLQRNTEAFF. CDR3 bases: TGTGCCAGCAGTGAAGGATTACAGAGGAACACTGAAGCTTTCTTT. V and J are TRBV2 and TRBJ1-1, with D unclear. The CDR3 loop spans 15 amino acids. CDR1 is SNHLY and CDR2 is FYNNEI in the germline V gene. V lost 1 base and J lost 1, with 10 bases in between.